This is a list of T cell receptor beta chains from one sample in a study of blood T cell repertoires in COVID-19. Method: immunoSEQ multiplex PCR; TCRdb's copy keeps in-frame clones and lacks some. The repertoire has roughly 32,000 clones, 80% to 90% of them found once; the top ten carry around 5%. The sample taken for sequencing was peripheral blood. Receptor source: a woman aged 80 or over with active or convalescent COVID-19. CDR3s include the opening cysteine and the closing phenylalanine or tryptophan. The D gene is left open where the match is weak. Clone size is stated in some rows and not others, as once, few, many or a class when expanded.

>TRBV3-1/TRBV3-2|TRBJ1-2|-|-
TGTGCCAGCAGCTTAGACACTCTCGCTACCGGCTACACCTTC
CASSLDTLATGYTF
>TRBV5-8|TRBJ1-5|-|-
TGTGCCAGCAGTCGCATTTGGAGAGATCAGCCCCAGCATTTT
CASSRIWRDQPQHF
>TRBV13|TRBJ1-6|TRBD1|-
TGTGCCAGCAGTTTAGGACAGGGGGCAAGTTCACCCCTCCACTTT
CASSLGQGASSPLHF
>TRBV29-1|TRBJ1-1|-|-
TGCAGCACATCCCAAGAACTATCTGAAGCTTTCTTT
CSTSQELSEAFF
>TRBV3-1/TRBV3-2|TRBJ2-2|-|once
TGTGCCAGCAGCCAAGCTACCAAGAACACCGGGGAGCTGTTTTTT
CASSQATKNTGELFF
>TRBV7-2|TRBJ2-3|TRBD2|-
TGTGCCAGCAGATGGGGGGAGGGGTCCTTAGGCACGCAGTATTTT
CASRWGEGSLGTQYF
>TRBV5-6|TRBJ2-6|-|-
TGTGCCAGCAGCTTGGCAGTTTCCTTCTCTGGGGCCAACGTCCTGACTTTC
CASSLAVSFSGANVLTF
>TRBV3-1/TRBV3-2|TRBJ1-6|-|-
TGTGCCAGCAGCCTCGAAGGTAGGGGTATGGCCCTCCACTTT
CASSLEGRGMALHF
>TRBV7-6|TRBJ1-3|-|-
TGTGCCAGCAGCTACACAGGGACTGGAAACACCATATATTTT
CASSYTGTGNTIYF
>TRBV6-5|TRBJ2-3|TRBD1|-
TGTGCCAGCAGGGACAGGGGGATCACAGATACGCAGTATTTT
CASRDRGITDTQYF
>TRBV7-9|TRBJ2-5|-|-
TGTGCCAGCAGCTTATCCTGGACTCAAGAGACCCAGTACTTC
CASSLSWTQETQYF
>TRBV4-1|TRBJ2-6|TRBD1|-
TGCGCCAGCAGCCTCCTACCCCCCTGGGACAGGGGAGGTGCTGGGGCCAACGTCCTGACTTTC
CASSLLPPWDRGGAGANVLTF
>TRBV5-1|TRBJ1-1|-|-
TGCGCCAGCAGCTTGAGGGGGGGCACTGAAGCTTTCTTT
CASSLRGGTEAFF
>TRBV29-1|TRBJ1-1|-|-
TGCAGCGTTGAGGGCAGAATGAACACTGAAGCTTTCTTT
CSVEGRMNTEAFF
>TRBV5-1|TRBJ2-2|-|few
TGCGCCAGCGGGGGCGGGCGTAACACCGGGGAGCTGTTTTTT
CASGGGRNTGELFF
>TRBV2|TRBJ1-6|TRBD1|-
TGTGCCAGCAGTACACAGGGGGAGGCTAATTCACCCCTCCACTTT
CASSTQGEANSPLHF
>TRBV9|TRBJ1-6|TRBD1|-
TGTGCCAGCAGCCAAACCCCCGGGACAGGGAATTCACCCCTCCACTTT
CASSQTPGTGNSPLHF
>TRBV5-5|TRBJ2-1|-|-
TGTGCCAGCAGCTTGGCGGGATCCCCCTACAATGAGCAGTTCTTC
CASSLAGSPYNEQFF
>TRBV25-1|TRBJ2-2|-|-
TGTGCCAGCAGTGAATCTAGCGCGAACACCGGGGAGCTGTTTTTT
CASSESSANTGELFF
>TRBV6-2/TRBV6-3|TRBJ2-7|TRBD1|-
TGTGCCAGCGGCCGGGGACAGGCCTACGAGCAGTACTTC
CASGRGQAYEQYF
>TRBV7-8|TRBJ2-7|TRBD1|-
TGTGCCAGCAGTGGATGGGGGACAGGAATGCAGAACGAGCAGTACTTC
CASSGWGTGMQNEQYF
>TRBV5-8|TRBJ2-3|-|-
TGTGCCAGCAGCCCTAGGGCCGGGAGATCCACAGATACGCAGTATTTT
CASSPRAGRSTDTQYF
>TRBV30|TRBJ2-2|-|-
TGTGCCTGGGGGGCTCGGGGTTTACCCGGGGAGCTGTTTTTT
CAWGARGLPGELFF
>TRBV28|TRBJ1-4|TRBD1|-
TGTGCCAGCAGCCGGACAGGGAATGGTGAAAAACTGTTTTTT
CASSRTGNGEKLFF
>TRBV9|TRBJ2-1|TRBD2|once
TGTGCCAGCAGCGTTCGGACTAGCGGTGAGCAGTTCTTC
CASSVRTSGEQFF
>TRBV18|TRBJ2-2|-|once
TGTGCCAGCTCACACCCCCCCAGAGGACGAGGGACCGGGGAGCTGTTTTTT
CASSHPPRGRGTGELFF
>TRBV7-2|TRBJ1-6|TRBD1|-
TGTGCCAGCAGCCCCGGGACAGGGTCATCACCCCTCCACTTT
CASSPGTGSSPLHF
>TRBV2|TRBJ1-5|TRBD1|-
TGTGCCAGCAGCGGGACAGGGGACAATCAGCCCCAGCATTTT
CASSGTGDNQPQHF
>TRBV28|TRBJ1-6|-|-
TGTGCCAGCAGTTCGGGACACCAGGATAGACCCCTCCACTTT
CASSSGHQDRPLHF
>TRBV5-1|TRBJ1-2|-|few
TGCGCCAGCAGCTCGACAGGTCTATATGGCTACACCTTC
CASSSTGLYGYTF
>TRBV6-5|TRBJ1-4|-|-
TGTGCCAGCACCGAGGATGGGAGGTGGGAAAAACTGTTTTTT
CASTEDGRWEKLFF
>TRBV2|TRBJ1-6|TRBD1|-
TGTGCCAGCAGTCGACAGGGGTGGAATTCACCCCTCCACTTT
CASSRQGWNSPLHF
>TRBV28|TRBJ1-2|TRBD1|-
TGTGCCAGCACTCCCGGGACAGGGCATAACTATGGCTACACCTTC
CASTPGTGHNYGYTF
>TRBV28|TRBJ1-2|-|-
TGTGCCAGCAGTCTCAGGGTTTCCCTTGGCTACACCTTC
CASSLRVSLGYTF
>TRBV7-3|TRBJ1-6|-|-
TGTGCCAGCAGCTTAAATACGGCGGGAAATTCACCCCTCCACTTT
CASSLNTAGNSPLHF
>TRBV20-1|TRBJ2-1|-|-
TGCAGTGCCCTACTAGCCTATGAGCAGTTCTTC
CSALLAYEQFF
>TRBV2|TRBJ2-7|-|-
TGTGCCAGCAGGGGCTCCCGGTTGTCCTACGAGCAGTACTTC
CASRGSRLSYEQYF
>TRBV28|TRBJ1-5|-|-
TGTGCCAGCAGTTACAAGTCAAGCAATCAGCCCCAGCATTTT
CASSYKSSNQPQHF
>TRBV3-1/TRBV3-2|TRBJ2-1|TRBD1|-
TGTGCCAGCAGCCTCCGGGACAGCAATGAGCAGTTCTTC
CASSLRDSNEQFF
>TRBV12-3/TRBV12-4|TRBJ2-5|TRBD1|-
TGTGCCAGCAGCTACAGGGGGCAAGAGACCCAGTACTTC
CASSYRGQETQYF
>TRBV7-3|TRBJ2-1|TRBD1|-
TGTGCCAGCAGTTTTGGGGACAGGGGCAATGAGCAGTTCTTC
CASSFGDRGNEQFF
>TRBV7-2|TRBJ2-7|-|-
TGTGCCAGCAGCTTAGGAGACAGGCCCTCCTACGAGCAGTACTTC
CASSLGDRPSYEQYF
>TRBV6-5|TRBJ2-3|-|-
TGTGCCAGCAGTCCTTATAGCGGCAGCACAGATACGCAGTATTTT
CASSPYSGSTDTQYF
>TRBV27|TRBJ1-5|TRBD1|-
TGTGCCAGCAGTTCCATTGACAGGGTATTTCAGCCCCAGCATTTT
CASSSIDRVFQPQHF
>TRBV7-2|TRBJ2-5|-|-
TGTGCCAGCAGTCCTTCCAGAATCGAGACCCAGTACTTC
CASSPSRIETQYF
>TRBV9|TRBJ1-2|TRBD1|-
TGTGCCAGCAGCACCCGACAGGGGATGGCCTATGGCTACACCTTC
CASSTRQGMAYGYTF
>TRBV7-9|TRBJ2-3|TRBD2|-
TGTGCCAGCAGCCGACTAGCGGGAGAGACTAGCACAGATACGCAGTATTTT
CASSRLAGETSTDTQYF
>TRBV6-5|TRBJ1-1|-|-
TGTGCCAGCAGTTTACAGGGATCCAATAGTGAAGCTTTCTTT
CASSLQGSNSEAFF
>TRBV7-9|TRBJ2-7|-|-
TGTGCCAGCAGCCTTGACTGGTCCTACGAGCAGTACTTC
CASSLDWSYEQYF
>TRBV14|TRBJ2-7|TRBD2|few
TGTGCCAGCAGCCAAGGGCAGGGTAGCGGGTCCTACGAGCAGTACTTC
CASSQGQGSGSYEQYF
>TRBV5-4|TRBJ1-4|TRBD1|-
TGTGCCAGCAGCCTGGGACAGGGGACTAATGAAAAACTGTTTTTT
CASSLGQGTNEKLFF